This T cell receptor (beta chain) was documented in a study of vaccination and CD4 T cells after COVID-19. This clonotype has more than one count but fewer than ten. Its antigen is not identified. Germline CDR1 is SQVTM and CDR2 is ANQGSEA. J was trimmed by 8 bases and V by 6 bases; bases with no gene match: 21. CDR3 length equals 16 residues. Treatment described: roughly ten-day PBMC culture with coronavirus spike peptide pools or control peptides (ViraFEST assay). The Oncomine TCR Beta short-read assay sequenced DNA from cultured CD4+ T cells. TCRdb reanalysed the PCR reads using MiXCR and keeps one entry per CDR3 protein. The data show roughly 16,000 distinct CDR3 sequences, approximately 55% seen once.

This chain uses TRBV29-1 with TRBJ1-2; 7 bases agree with TRBD1. The source material was CD4+ T cells from blood, cultured in vitro. The TCR comes from a human donor who had recovered from COVID-19. CDR3 sequence: CSVWTGALPGGRGYTF. DNA of the CDR3: TGCAGCGTCTGGACAGGAGCTCTTCCCGGAGGTCGAGGCTACACCTTC. Combining the CDR3 with reference TRBV29-1 and TRBJ1-2 gives the whole variable domain SAVISQKPSRDICQRGTSLTIQCQVDSQVTMMFWYRQQPGQSLTLIATANQGSEATYESGFVIDKFPISRPNLTFSTLTVSNMSPEDSSIYLCSVWTGALPGGRGYTFGSGTRLTVV.